A selection of T cell receptor beta chains follows, all from one sample in a study of T cells in Graves' hyperthyroidism and ophthalmopathy. TCRdb re-analysed the multiplex PCR reads in MiXCR, keeping a single row per CDR3 protein. The sample contains about 700,000 distinct CDR3 sequences, approximately 15% of which appear only once. Sequences were obtained from blood. The receptors were gathered from a young woman with Graves' hyperthyroidism. The CDR3 runs from the conserved cysteine through the conserved F or W. A D gene is named only where the DNA matches it firmly. The size entry is marked missing in some rows and otherwise reads once, few, many or a size class.

TRBJ2-7 | TRBV5-1 | many | TRBD1 | CASSRGQGVHEQYF | TGCGCCAGCAGCCGGGGACAGGGGGTTCACGAGCAGTACTTC
TRBJ2-6 | TRBV9 | . | . | CASSVILDFDEFSGANVLTF | TGTGCCAGCAGCGTAATCCTGGACTTCGATGAGTTCTCTGGGGCCAACGTCCTGACTTTC
TRBJ2-7 | TRBV5-1 | . | TRBD1 | CASSFLDRVPYEQYF | TGCGCCAGCAGCTTCCTGGACAGGGTCCCCTACGAGCAGTACTTC
TRBJ2-7 | TRBV4-2 | . | . | CASSQGWGVGYEQYF | TGTGCCAGCAGCCAGGGCTGGGGGGTTGGCTACGAGCAGTACTTC
TRBJ2-5 | TRBV10-2 | few | . | CASRDEWTQYF | TGCGCCAGCAGGGATGAATGGACCCAGTACTTC
TRBJ2-6 | TRBV15 | few | . | CATSSVGQGANVLTF | TGTGCCACCAGCAGTGTGGGGCAAGGGGCCAACGTCCTGACTTTC
TRBJ2-3 | TRBV7-9 | many | . | CASSALGGSTDTQYF | TGTGCCAGCAGCGCGCTAGGAGGGAGCACAGATACGCAGTATTTT
TRBJ1-1 | TRBV19 | . | . | CASSIEGVSTEAFF | TGTGCCAGTAGTATCGAGGGAGTAAGCACTGAAGCTTTCTTT
TRBJ2-7 | TRBV6-1 | many | TRBD2 | CASSRTSASYEQYF | TGTGCCAGCTCGAGGACTAGCGCTTCCTACGAGCAGTACTTC
TRBJ1-4 | TRBV2 | few | TRBD1 | CASILTGANEKPFF | TGTGCCAGCATACTGACAGGGGCTAATGAAAAACCGTTTTTT
TRBJ2-5 | TRBV6-6 | many | TRBD2 | CASSYVQALTGGETQYF | TGTGCCAGCAGTTACGTACAGGCATTAACGGGAGGGGAGACCCAGTACTTC
TRBJ1-5 | TRBV9 | . | TRBD1 | CASSLRDRQPQHF | TGTGCCAGCAGCCTAAGGGACAGGCAGCCCCAGCATTTT
TRBJ1-2 | TRBV30 | many | TRBD1 | CAWSKTGGANYGYTF | TGTGCCTGGAGTAAGACAGGGGGGGCTAACTATGGCTACACCTTC
TRBJ2-1 | TRBV24-1 | . | . | CATSGTGRAFF | TGTGCCACCAGTGGTACGGGACGTGCGTTCTTC
TRBJ2-7 | TRBV7-9 | many | TRBD2 | CASSQIPSGRDDEQYF | TGTGCCAGCAGCCAAATACCTAGCGGGAGGGACGACGAGCAGTACTTC
TRBJ2-1 | TRBV14 | few | TRBD2 | CASSKATSGRTGEQFF | TGTGCCAGCAGCAAAGCGACTAGCGGGAGAACTGGTGAGCAGTTCTTC
TRBJ2-3 | TRBV6-1 | many | TRBD2 | CARSGTSPSTDTQYF | TGTGCCAGATCCGGGACTAGCCCTAGCACAGATACGCAGTATTTT
TRBJ2-7 | TRBV27 | many | . | CASSLKVQGPYEQYF | TGTGCCAGCAGTTTAAAGGTTCAGGGCCCCTACGAGCAGTACTTC
TRBJ1-1 | TRBV27 | few | . | CASSVLQGYTEAFF | TGTGCCAGCAGTGTACTACAGGGTTACACTGAAGCTTTCTTT
TRBJ2-5 | TRBV7-9 | . | TRBD2 | CASSLPLAGEGETQYF | TGTGCCAGCAGCTTACCACTAGCGGGAGAAGGAGAGACCCAGTACTTC
TRBJ2-2 | TRBV12-3/TRBV12-4 | few | . | CASRLRHSSSTGELFF | TGTGCCAGCAGGTTACGACATTCTTCGAGCACCGGGGAGCTGTTTTTT
TRBJ2-1 | TRBV20-1 | . | TRBD2 | CSARERLAGHNEQFF | TGCAGTGCTAGAGAGAGACTAGCGGGACACAATGAGCAGTTCTTC
TRBJ2-1 | TRBV30 | . | TRBD2 | CASRTSGTALEFF | TGTGCCTCCCGGACTAGCGGGACGGCTCTGGAGTTCTTC
TRBJ2-5 | TRBV29-1 | . | . | CSIRQGQETQYF | TGCAGCATAAGGCAGGGGCAAGAGACCCAGTACTTC
TRBJ1-1 | TRBV20-1 | . | TRBD1 | CSAPSLRQGINTEAFF | TGCAGTGCTCCCTCCCTAAGACAGGGGATCAACACTGAAGCTTTCTTT
TRBJ2-1 | TRBV28 | . | . | CASIPPGGFNEQFF | TGTGCCAGCATCCCACCGGGGGGCTTCAATGAGCAGTTCTTC
TRBJ2-7 | TRBV6-2/TRBV6-3 | . | TRBD2 | CASRLAGEYEQYF | TGTGCCAGCCGACTAGCGGGAGAGTACGAGCAGTACTTC
TRBJ2-1 | TRBV20-1 | many | TRBD2 | CSAPSGRNNEQFF | TGCAGTGCCCCAAGCGGGAGAAACAATGAGCAGTTCTTC
TRBJ2-2 | TRBV24-1 | few | TRBD1 | CATSDRDRSSGELFF | TGTGCCACCAGTGACCGGGACAGGTCCTCCGGGGAGCTGTTTTTT
TRBJ2-2 | TRBV6-2/TRBV6-3 | . | . | CARAPNTGELFF | TGTGCCAGGGCCCCAAACACCGGGGAGCTGTTTTTT
TRBJ2-7 | TRBV7-2 | . | TRBD2 | CASSLSGLARSYEQYF | TGTGCCAGCAGCTTATCTGGACTAGCGAGATCCTACGAGCAGTACTTC
TRBJ2-3 | TRBV2 | many | . | CAHIPQGRLSTDTQYF | TGTGCCCACATCCCCCAAGGGCGCTTAAGCACAGATACGCAGTATTTT
TRBJ1-2 | TRBV7-9 | few | . | CASSPGIGGYTF | TGTGCCAGCAGTCCAGGGATTGGTGGCTACACCTTC
TRBJ2-5 | TRBV7-8 | many | TRBD2 | CASSPGGIDQETQYF | TGTGCCAGCAGCCCGGGAGGAATCGACCAAGAGACCCAGTACTTC
TRBJ2-7 | TRBV14 | many | . | CASSFRGPPDPSEQYF | TGTGCCAGCAGCTTTAGGGGTCCCCCTGATCCCTCCGAGCAGTACTTC
TRBJ2-4 | TRBV28 | . | TRBD2 | CASSLFVSGSKNIQYF | TGTGCCAGCAGTTTATTTGTTAGCGGGAGTAAAAACATTCAGTACTTC
TRBJ1-4 | TRBV5-8 | many | . | CASSFMGATNEKLFF | TGTGCCAGCAGCTTTATGGGAGCAACTAATGAAAAACTGTTTTTT
TRBJ2-2 | TRBV20-1 | . | . | CSARQALLAGELFF | TGCAGCGCGCGCCAGGCCCTCCTCGCCGGGGAGCTGTTTTTT
TRBJ2-3 | TRBV11-3 | many | TRBD2 | CASSQASGLAGGQAQYF | TGTGCCAGCAGCCAAGCCTCAGGACTAGCGGGAGGTCAGGCGCAGTATTTT
TRBJ2-7 | TRBV27 | few | . | CASSYTVSYEQYF | TGTGCCAGCAGTTATACGGTCTCCTACGAGCAGTACTTC
TRBJ2-7 | TRBV10-3 | . | . | CAIKSATTYEQYF | TGTGCCATAAAGTCCGCCACCACCTACGAGCAGTACTTC
TRBJ2-2 | TRBV19 | . | TRBD1 | CASRRDRNTGELFF | TGTGCCAGTAGACGGGACAGAAACACCGGGGAGCTGTTTTTT
TRBJ2-5 | TRBV19 | few | . | CASSIVTGWGRGTQYF | TGTGCCAGTAGTATAGTCACAGGGTGGGGAAGAGGGACCCAGTACTTC
TRBJ2-1 | TRBV28 | many | TRBD2 | CASSSTSGRPYNEQFF | TGTGCCAGCAGCTCGACTAGCGGGAGGCCCTACAATGAGCAGTTCTTC
TRBJ1-2 | TRBV18 | many | . | CASSPSSNSWGSGYTF | TGTGCCAGCTCACCAAGTTCTAATTCGTGGGGGAGCGGCTACACCTTC
TRBJ2-1 | TRBV13 | . | TRBD2 | CASGPSSGRSSYNEQFF | TGTGCCAGCGGACCCTCAAGCGGGAGAAGCTCCTACAATGAGCAGTTCTTC
TRBJ1-2 | TRBV20-1 | many | . | CSARDPWGGESYGYTF | TGCAGTGCTAGAGATCCCTGGGGGGGGGAATCCTATGGCTACACCTTC
TRBJ2-5 | TRBV11-3 | many | . | CASSRGTQQETQYF | TGTGCCAGCAGTCGAGGGACACAACAAGAGACCCAGTACTTC
TRBJ1-4 | TRBV2 | . | . | CASSDLQISTNEKLFF | TGTGCCAGCAGTGATCTACAGATTTCAACTAATGAAAAACTGTTTTTT
TRBJ1-2 | TRBV20-1 | few | . | CSAPSFGGRYGYTF | TGCAGTGCGCCGTCCTTCGGGGGGCGTTATGGCTACACCTTC
TRBJ2-1 | TRBV7-2 | many | . | CASRGRSNEQFF | TGTGCCAGCAGGGGACGGAGCAATGAGCAGTTCTTC